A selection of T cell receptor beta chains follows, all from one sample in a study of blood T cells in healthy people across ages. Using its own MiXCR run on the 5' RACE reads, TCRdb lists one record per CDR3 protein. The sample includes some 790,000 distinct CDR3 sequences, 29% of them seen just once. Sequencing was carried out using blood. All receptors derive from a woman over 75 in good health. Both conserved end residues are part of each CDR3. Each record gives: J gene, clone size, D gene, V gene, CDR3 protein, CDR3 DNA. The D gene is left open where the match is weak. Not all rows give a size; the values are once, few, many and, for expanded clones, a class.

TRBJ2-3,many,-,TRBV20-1,CSATFLNTQYF,TGCAGTGCTACCTTCCTGAATACGCAGTATTTT
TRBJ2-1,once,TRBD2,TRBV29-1,CSVGLAGGPLSIEQFF,TGCAGCGTTGGGCTAGCGGGAGGGCCGCTGTCTATTGAGCAGTTCTTC
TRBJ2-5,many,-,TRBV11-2,CASSSQGGMETQYF,TGTGCCAGCAGCTCGCAAGGGGGGATGGAGACCCAGTACTTC
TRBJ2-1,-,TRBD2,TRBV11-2,CASSPLMPRGLATFF,TGTGCCAGCAGCCCACTGATGCCAAGGGGACTAGCGACGTTCTTC
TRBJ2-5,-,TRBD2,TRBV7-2,CASSPGGGDQETQYF,TGTGCCAGCAGCCCTGGGGGAGGGGATCAAGAGACCCAGTACTTC
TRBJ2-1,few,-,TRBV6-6,CASRIRDLSNEQFF,TGTGCCAGCAGGATCCGGGACCTCAGTAATGAGCAGTTCTTC
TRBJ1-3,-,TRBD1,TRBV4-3,CASSQDRQGFIGNTIYF,TGCGCCAGCAGCCAAGATCGACAGGGTTTTATTGGAAACACCATATATTTT
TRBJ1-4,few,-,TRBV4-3,CASSQGQGLSEKLFF,TGCGCCAGCAGCCAAGGCCAGGGCCTAAGCGAAAAACTGTTTTTT
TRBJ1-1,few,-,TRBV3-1,CASSQAQHLNTEAFF,TGTGCCAGCAGCCAAGCCCAACACCTGAACACTGAAGCTTTCTTT
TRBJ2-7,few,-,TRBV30,CAWSVNGAPPYEQYF,TGTGCCTGGAGTGTGAACGGAGCGCCTCCCTACGAGCAGTACTTC
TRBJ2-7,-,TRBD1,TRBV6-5,CASSYSRTGNNEQYF,TGTGCCAGCAGTTACTCCCGGACAGGAAACAATGAGCAGTACTTC
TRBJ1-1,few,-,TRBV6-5,CASIGDGTEAFF,TGTGCCAGCATAGGAGACGGCACTGAAGCTTTCTTT
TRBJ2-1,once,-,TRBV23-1,CASRGIYNEQFF,TGCGCCAGCAGGGGAATATACAATGAGCAGTTCTTC
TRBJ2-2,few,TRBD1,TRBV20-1,CSATQGASGERFF,TGCAGTGCTACACAGGGGGCATCCGGGGAGCGGTTTTTT
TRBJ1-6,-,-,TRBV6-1,CASGFDFGGYSPLHF,TGTGCCAGCGGTTTTGATTTCGGGGGATATTCACCCCTCCACTTT
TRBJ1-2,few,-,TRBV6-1,CASSRGANGYTF,TGTGCCAGCAGTAGGGGGGCGAATGGCTACACCTTC
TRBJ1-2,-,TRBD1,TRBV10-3,CAIGGDRGKNYGYTF,TGTGCCATCGGTGGGGACAGGGGCAAGAACTATGGCTACACCTTC
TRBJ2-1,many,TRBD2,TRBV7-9,CASSLKPGGITHEQFF,TGTGCCAGCAGCTTAAAGCCGGGGGGGATAACGCATGAGCAGTTCTTC
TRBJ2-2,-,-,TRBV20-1,CSARDNGHNTGELFF,TGCAGTGCTAGAGATAACGGCCATAACACCGGGGAGCTGTTTTTT
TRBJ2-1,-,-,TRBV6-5,CASSFPEGALSQNEQFF,TGTGCCAGCAGTTTCCCGGAGGGGGCCTTAAGTCAAAATGAGCAGTTCTTC
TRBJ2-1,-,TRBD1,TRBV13,CASSLFRGTGNEQFF,TGTGCCAGCAGCTTATTTCGCGGGACAGGGAATGAGCAGTTCTTC
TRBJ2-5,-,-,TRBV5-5,CASRNRGKIRSETQYF,TGTGCCAGCAGAAACCGGGGGAAAATCAGGTCGGAGACCCAGTACTTC
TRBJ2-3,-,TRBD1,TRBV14,CASSPRQGRDTDTRYF,TGTGCCAGCAGCCCTAGACAGGGGCGGGACACAGATACGCGGTATTTT
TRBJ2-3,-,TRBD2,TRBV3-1,CASSHFAAGEGSTDTQYF,TGTGCCAGCAGCCATTTTGCGGCGGGAGAGGGGAGCACAGATACGCAGTATTTT
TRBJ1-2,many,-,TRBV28,CASSFSTGGGHGYTF,TGTGCCAGCAGTTTTTCAACCGGAGGGGGACATGGCTACACCTTC
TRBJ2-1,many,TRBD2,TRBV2,CASSRGNSGGVRSYNEQFF,TGTGCCAGCAGTAGGGGCAATAGCGGGGGGGTCCGCTCCTACAATGAGCAGTTCTTC
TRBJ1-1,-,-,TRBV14,CASRQTSGHTEAFF,TGTGCCAGCAGGCAGACTTCTGGGCACACTGAAGCTTTCTTT
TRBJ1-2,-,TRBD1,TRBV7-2,CASSRGQGLRSGYTF,TGTGCCAGCAGCCGTGGACAGGGATTGAGAAGTGGCTACACCTTC
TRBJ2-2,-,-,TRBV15,CATSRVRDTGELFF,TGTGCCACCAGCAGAGTACGGGACACCGGGGAGCTGTTTTTT
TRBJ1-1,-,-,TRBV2,CASSELGRGANTEAFF,TGTGCCAGCAGTGAATTGGGGCGGGGGGCGAACACTGAAGCTTTCTTT
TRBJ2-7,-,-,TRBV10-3,CAISESTYEQYF,TGTGCCATCAGTGAGTCGACGTACGAGCAGTACTTC
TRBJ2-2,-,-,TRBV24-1,CATSDRNTGELFF,TGTGCCACCAGTGACCGGAACACCGGGGAGCTGTTTTTT
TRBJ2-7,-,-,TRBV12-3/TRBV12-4,CASSLRVTDSYEQYF,TGTGCCAGCAGTTTAAGGGTGACAGACTCCTACGAGCAGTACTTC